A selection of T cell receptor beta chains follows, all from one sample in a study of early T cells in non-severe SARS-CoV-2 infection. In TCRdb, the 5' RACE reads were re-called with MiXCR into one record per CDR3 protein. Of about 50,000 distinct CDR3 sequences in the sample, roughly 9.4% were seen once. Sequences were derived from whole blood, sampled at baseline. All receptors derive from an adult who was a healthcare worker with PCR-confirmed SARS-CoV-2 infection or an uninfected control (not recorded which). Both conserved end residues are part of each CDR3. Fields, in order: V gene, CDR3 protein.

TRBV7-9,CASSIVETQYF
TRBV6-2/TRBV6-3,CASSYSRENGYTF
TRBV2,CASSDPGELFF
TRBV30,CAWSVPELDTEAFF
TRBV14,CASSQGTGAEAFF
TRBV10-1,CASSEGGAPYEQYF
TRBV7-3,CASSFNAKETQYF
TRBV7-9,CASSLGGGTEPYEQYF
TRBV28,CASSLPSRFDTTGELFF
TRBV7-2,CASSPIPGRSEAFF
TRBV2,CASNSRSYALEQYF
TRBV19,CASSPGQGTPPQHF
TRBV7-9,CASSFTVYGYTF
TRBV9,CASSEPSFDTQYF
TRBV20-1,CSAHRVPEAFF
TRBV7-9,CASTMGGSNYGYTF
TRBV6-5,CASSRWVGLGGADTQYF
TRBV28,CASSPTGTGINEQFF
TRBV12-3/TRBV12-4,CASSFLRANNEQFF